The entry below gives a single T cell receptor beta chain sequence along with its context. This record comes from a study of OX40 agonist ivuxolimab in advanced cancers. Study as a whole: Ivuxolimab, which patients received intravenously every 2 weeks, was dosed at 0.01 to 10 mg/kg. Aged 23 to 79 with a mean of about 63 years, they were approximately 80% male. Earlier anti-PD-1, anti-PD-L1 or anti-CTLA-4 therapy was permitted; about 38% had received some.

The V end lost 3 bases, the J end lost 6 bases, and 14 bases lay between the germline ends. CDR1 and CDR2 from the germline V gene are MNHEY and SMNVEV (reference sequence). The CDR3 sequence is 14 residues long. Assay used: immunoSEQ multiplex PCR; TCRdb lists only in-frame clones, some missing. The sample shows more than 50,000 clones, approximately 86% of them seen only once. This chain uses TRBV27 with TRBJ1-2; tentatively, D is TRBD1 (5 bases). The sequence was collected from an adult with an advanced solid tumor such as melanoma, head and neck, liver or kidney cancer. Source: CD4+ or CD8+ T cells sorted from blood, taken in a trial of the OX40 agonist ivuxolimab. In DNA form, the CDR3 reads TGTGCCAGCAGTTTTCGGGGGAGAGAGAATGGCTACACCTTC. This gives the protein CASSFRGRENGYTF.